These 12 T cell receptor beta chains were sequenced from one sample in a study of CD8 T cells in ankylosing spondylitis. TCRdb recomputed calls from the 5' RACE reads with MiXCR, one row per CDR3 protein. The sample records more than 150,000 distinct CDR3 sequences, about 13% being singletons. The sequenced sample consisted of blood, either unsorted or a sorted T cell fraction (not recorded which). The receptors derive from a male donor with ankylosing spondylitis or in good health (not recorded which).

J is TRBJ2-2 and V is TRBV7-8; TRBD1 agrees at 9 bases. Germline values: CDR1 SGHVS, CDR2 FQNEAQ. V dropped 3 bases and J dropped 6; count of bases not matched to a gene: 8. The CDR3 consists of 16 residues. The CDR3 loop is CASSFYLRTGAGELFF. CDR3 nucleotides: TGTGCCAGCAGCTTCTACCTTCGGACAGGGGCCGGGGAGCTGTTTTTT.

This sequence joins TRBV4-2 and TRBJ2-1; D is ambiguous. Trimming removed 4 bases at V and 5 bases at J, with 9 bases between. The V gene's germline CDR1 is LGHNA and CDR2 YNFKEQ. This CDR3 comprises 13 residues. The CDR3 DNA follows: TGTGCCAGCAGCCCGCCCGGAGACAATGAGCAGTTCTTC. Translating it yields CASSPPGDNEQFF.

This clonotype was recorded many times. The V call is TRBV5-1, the J call TRBJ2-1; 13 bases map to TRBD2. Per the germline V gene, CDR1 is SGHRS and CDR2 is YFSETQ. This CDR3 is built from 15 residues. The V gene end was trimmed by 4 bases and the J gene end by 5 bases; junction bases not matched to a gene: 3. CDR3: CASSEGLAGNNEQFF. Written as DNA, the CDR3 is TGCGCCAGCAGCGAGGGACTAGCGGGAAACAATGAGCAGTTCTTC.

This clonotype was recorded many times. CDR3 region: CASSSGGYEQYF. The CDR3 nucleotides read TGTGCCAGCAGTTCCGGGGGGTACGAGCAGTACTTC. The chain has TRBV12-3 or TRBV12-4 and TRBJ2-7; 7 nucleotides agree with TRBD2. Germline trimming cut 4 bases from V and 4 bases from J; bases unmatched to any gene: 1. This CDR3 region has 12 residues.

The chain couples TRBV3-1 to TRBJ2-5; 7 positions match TRBD1. The CDR3 runs to 15 residues. Trimming at V came to 1 base and at J to 2 bases, leaving 4 bases not matched to a gene. Germline V gene data show CDR1 as LGHDT and CDR2 as YNNKEL (reference sequence). CDR3 DNA sequence: TGTGCCAGCAGCCAAGGAGACAGGGTACAAGAGACCCAGTACTTC. Amino acid sequence: CASSQGDRVQETQYF.

This clonotype was counted at least ten times. The chain carries TRBV13 and TRBJ2-7, with TRBD2 matching over 9 bases. V lost 3 bases to trimming and J lost 3 bases; unmatched junction nucleotides: 3. The CDR3 sequence is 14 residues long. CDR1 and CDR2 from the germline V gene are PRHDT and FYEKMQ (reference sequence). CDR3 bases: TGTGCCAGCAGCTTTGGTAGCGGGGGCTACGAGCAGTACTTC. Translation: CASSFGSGGYEQYF.

The J gene is TRBJ2-5, the V gene TRBV4-1, with a possible D match to TRBD2 (6 bases). V lost 3 bases to trimming and J lost 5 bases, with 10 bases between them. The CDR3 length is 13 residues. In germline, CDR1 is MGHRA, CDR2 YSYEKL. As DNA, the CDR3 is TGCGCCAGCAGCCAGGCAGGGAGGGAGACCCAGTACTTC. Its translation: CASSQAGRETQYF.

This clonotype was observed a handful of times. The chain recombines TRBV2 with TRBJ1-1; D is ambiguous. V lost 3 bases and J 6 bases, leaving 17 bases between the germline ends. The CDR3 contains 15 residues. CDR1 and CDR2 from the germline V gene are SNHLY and FYNNEI. The CDR3 nucleotides read TGTGCCAGCAGTGATTGGGCAGATATATGGGCTGAAGCTTTCTTT. It translates to CASSDWADIWAEAFF.

The sample holds a few counts of this clonotype. The V and J genes are TRBV12-3 or TRBV12-4 and TRBJ1-6; D remains ambiguous. The CDR3 length is 15 residues. The V and J ends lost 6 bases and 0 bases respectively, with 9 bases between them. CDR3 nucleotide sequence: TGTGCCAGCAGGGAGCGGAACTCCTATAATTCACCCCTCCACTTT. Amino acid sequence: CASRERNSYNSPLHF.

V usage is TRBV20-1 and J usage is TRBJ2-4, with 9 positions matching TRBD1. The length of the CDR3 is 12 residues. Germline CDR1 is DFQATT and CDR2 is SNEGSKA (reference sequence). Germline trimming cut 5 bases from V and 8 bases from J; bases unmatched to any gene: 4. Here the CDR3 reads CSAPGQGDIQYF. CDR3 sequence (DNA): TGCAGTGCTCCGGGACAGGGTGACATTCAGTACTTC.

This chain links TRBV10-3 with TRBJ2-5; tentatively, D is TRBD2 (5 bases). CDR1 is ENHRY and CDR2 is SYGVKD in the germline V gene. This CDR3 is built from 14 residues. V lost 3 bases and J 1 base, leaving 9 bases between the germline ends. Written as DNA, the CDR3 is TGTGCCATCAGTGACGTCGAGGGCCAAGAGACCCAGTACTTC. Residues: CAISDVEGQETQYF.

The chain combines TRBV7-9 with TRBJ1-4, with 8 nucleotides matching TRBD1. Germline assignment: CDR1 SEHNR and CDR2 FQNEAQ (reference sequence). Unmatched junction bases numbered 6, after V lost 2 bases and J lost 7 bases. CDR3 length: 15 amino acids. The CDR3 nucleotides are TGTGCCAGCAGCTTAACAGGGGGGAGAGTTGAAAAACTGTTTTTT. Residues: CASSLTGGRVEKLFF.